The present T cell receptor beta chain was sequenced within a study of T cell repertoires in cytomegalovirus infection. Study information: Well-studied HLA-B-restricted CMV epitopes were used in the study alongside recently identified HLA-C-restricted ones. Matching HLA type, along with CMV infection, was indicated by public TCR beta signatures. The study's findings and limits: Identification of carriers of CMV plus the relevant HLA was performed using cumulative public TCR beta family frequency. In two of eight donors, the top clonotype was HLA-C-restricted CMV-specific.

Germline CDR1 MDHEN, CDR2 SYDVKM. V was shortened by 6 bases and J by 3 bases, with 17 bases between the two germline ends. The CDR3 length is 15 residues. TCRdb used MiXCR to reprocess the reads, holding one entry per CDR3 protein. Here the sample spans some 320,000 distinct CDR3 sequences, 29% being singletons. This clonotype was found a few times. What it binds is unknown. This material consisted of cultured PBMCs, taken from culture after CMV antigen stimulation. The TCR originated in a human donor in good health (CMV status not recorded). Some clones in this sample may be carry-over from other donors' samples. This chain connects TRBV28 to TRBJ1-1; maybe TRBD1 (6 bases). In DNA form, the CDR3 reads TGTGCCAGCAGCACCAGGAAGGGGGGGCACACTGAAGCTTTCTTT. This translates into CASSTRKGGHTEAFF.